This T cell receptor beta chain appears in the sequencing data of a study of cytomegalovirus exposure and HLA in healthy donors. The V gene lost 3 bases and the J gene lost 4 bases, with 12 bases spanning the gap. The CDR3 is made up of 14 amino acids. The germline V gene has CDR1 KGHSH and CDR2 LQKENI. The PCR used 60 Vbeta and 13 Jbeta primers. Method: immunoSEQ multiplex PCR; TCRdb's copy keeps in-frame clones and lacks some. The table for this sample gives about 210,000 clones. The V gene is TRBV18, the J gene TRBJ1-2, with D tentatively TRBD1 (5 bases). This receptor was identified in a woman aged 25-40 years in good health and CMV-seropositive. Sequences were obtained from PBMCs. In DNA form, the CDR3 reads TGTGCCAGCTCACCGCCGACAGAACTCTATGGCTACACCTTC. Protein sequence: CASSPPTELYGYTF.